A single sample gave rise to the 3 T cell receptor beta chains below, sequenced in a study of T-cell reconstitution after alpha-beta-depleted transplantation in children. Library preparation (for TCRbeta) was performed with unique molecular identifiers. TCRdb fed the PCR reads into MiXCR, producing one record per CDR3 protein. The table has about 690,000 distinct CDR3 sequences, around a sixth seen once; the top ten hold about 1.1%. The specimen was PBMCs from the stem cell graft donor, collected from the stem cell graft. The receptors stem from a human donor who donated a stem cell graft to a child with acute myeloid leukemia.

In its sample, this clonotype was seen many times. This chain uses TRBV20-1 with TRBJ2-1; 7 bases align to TRBD1. This CDR3 is built from 13 residues. V was pared by 8 bases and J by 10 bases, with 14 bases of the junction left unmatched. Per germline, CDR1 DFQATT and CDR2 SNEGSKA (reference sequence). The CDR3 region has the DNA TGCAGTCCCTCAGCTTTGAGGGACAGCGAGCAGTTCTTC. Protein sequence: CSPSALRDSEQFF.

This clonotype showed up just a few times. The gene calls are TRBV5-1 and TRBJ2-1; tentatively, D is TRBD2 (7 bases). V was clipped by 1 base and J by 6 bases, with 11 bases between them. This CDR3 spans 14 amino acids. CDR1 and CDR2 (germline): SGHRS, YFSETQ. The CDR3 is CASSLRGGPNEQFF. The CDR3 nucleotides read TGCGCCAGCAGCTTGAGGGGGGGCCCCAATGAGCAGTTCTTC.

This clonotype has a count of ten or more. The rearrangement links TRBV7-2 to TRBJ2-2; 7 positions match TRBD2. V shed 1 base and J 13 bases; nucleotides not matched to a gene: 9. The CDR3 runs 14 residues. Germline lookup yields CDR1 SGHTA and CDR2 FQGNSA. CDR3 residues: CASSLVLAPSALFF. CDR3 DNA: TGTGCCAGCAGCTTAGTACTAGCGCCTAGCGCGCTGTTTTTT.